This TCR beta chain originates from a study of blood T cell repertoires in COVID-19. CDR1 is SGHTA and CDR2 is FQGNSA in the germline V gene. Trimming pared 2 bases from V and 6 bases from J, leaving 5 bases between. The CDR3 runs 13 residues. Original handling: Using reference gene primer amplification, nucleated cell counts were estimated. Some clones are missing from TCRdb's copy, which holds only in-frame ones; the method was immunoSEQ multiplex PCR. The V and J calls and the clone size are those of that table, but D and trimming were determined from the DNA. The data contain fewer than 150,000 clones, approximately 84% of them singletons.

The chain is built from TRBV7-2 and TRBJ1-6, with D hard to call. This receptor was identified in a human donor in a cohort sampled during active COVID-19. Sequenced input: peripheral blood. The CDR3 nucleotides read TGTGCCAGCAGCTTATACAGTAATTCACCCCTCCACTTT. Translating it yields CASSLYSNSPLHF.